The following is a T cell receptor beta chain sequence with its context. The antigen is not known. This cohort consisted of healthy bone marrow donors. Primers included in the PCR were 60 Vbeta and 13 Jbeta primers. Only in-frame clones appear in the TCRdb table, and some are missing; sequencing was by immunoSEQ multiplex PCR. Recorded here are 55,000 to 85,000 clones; the top ten clones represent 3.8%. The data stem from a study of cytomegalovirus exposure and HLA in healthy donors. Study results and caveats: Immune exposure information available was restricted to CMV serostatus.

The germline CDR1 and CDR2 sequences are SGHRS and YFSETQ. The CDR3 contains 18 residues. V dropped 4 bases and J dropped 5; count of bases not matched to a gene: 18. Input material: PBMCs. The chain couples TRBV5-1 to TRBJ2-5; 9 bases map to TRBD2. The TCR was taken from a female donor in good health and CMV-seropositive. The CDR3 region has the DNA TGCGCCAGCAGCGGAGGTCGGTTAGCGGGAGTTCGTCGGGAGACCCAGTACTTC. Its protein product is CASSGGRLAGVRRETQYF.